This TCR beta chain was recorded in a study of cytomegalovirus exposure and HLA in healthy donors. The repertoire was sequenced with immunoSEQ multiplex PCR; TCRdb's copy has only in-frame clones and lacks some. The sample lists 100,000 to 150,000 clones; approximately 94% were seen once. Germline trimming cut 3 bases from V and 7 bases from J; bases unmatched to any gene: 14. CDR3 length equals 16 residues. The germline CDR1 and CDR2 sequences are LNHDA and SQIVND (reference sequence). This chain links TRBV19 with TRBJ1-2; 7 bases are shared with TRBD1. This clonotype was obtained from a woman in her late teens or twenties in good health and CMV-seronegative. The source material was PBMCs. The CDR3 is CASSIGATGISFGYTF. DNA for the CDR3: TGTGCCAGTAGTATCGGAGCGACAGGGATATCTTTTGGCTACACCTTC.